One and the same sample provided the 27 T cell receptor beta chains below, sequenced in a study of shared clonotypes between healthy human individuals (dated by TCRdb to about 2020). The library relied on the immunoSEQ multiplex PCR assay. TCRdb took over this immuneACCESS table, retaining in-frame rearrangements with V and J assigned. Such tables are incomplete; in checked studies, under half of the missing clones stem from an unresolved V gene, and the remainder is unexplained. In all, the sample holds around 2.1 million clones, and approximately 94% of those were seen once. Clones ranked in the top ten supply about 1.8% of the sample. CD8 naive samples were obtained by positive selection for CCR7 among CD45RO-negative cells, yielding a CD45RA+CCR7+ population from which TemRA cells were excluded. Source material: naive CD8+ T cells from PBMCs. In light of the paper, this sample's cell subset or site label describes: CD45RA+CCR7+. Source of these receptors: a man aged 18 to 30 in good health. Some clones in this sample may be carry-over from other donors' samples.

V is TRBV27 and J is TRBJ2-7; 7 positions agree with TRBD1. J was trimmed by 0 bases and V by 0 bases; bases with no gene match: 8. Per germline, CDR1 MNHEY and CDR2 SMNVEV (reference sequence). The CDR3 length is 17 residues. The CDR3 DNA follows: TGTGCCAGCAGTTTATCGGGGACAGCTCTCAGCTCCTACGAGCAGTACTTC. Its protein is CASSLSGTALSSYEQYF.

This clone has only a few counts. The chain carries TRBV27 and TRBJ2-2; tentatively, D is TRBD2 (5 bases). Germline V gives CDR1 MNHEY, CDR2 SMNVEV (reference sequence). The CDR3 loop spans 14 amino acids. The V end was cut by 5 bases, the J end by 3 bases, with 10 bases between. CDR3 protein: CASSPRGYTGELFF. For the CDR3, the DNA is TGTGCCAGCAGTCCACGAGGGTACACCGGGGAGCTGTTTTTT.

The chain employs TRBV6-6 and TRBJ1-1, with D tentatively TRBD1 (5 bases). The CDR3 length is 12 residues. V was trimmed by 5 bases and J by 11 bases, leaving 15 bases between them. Germline V gene lookup returns CDR1 MNHNY and CDR2 SVGAGI (reference sequence). This CDR3 is CASSPLGGSAFF. CDR3 DNA sequence: TGTGCCAGCAGTCCCTTGGGGGGGTCCGCTTTCTTT.

The rearrangement joins TRBV27 to TRBJ1-2, with D perhaps TRBD1 (6 bases). In germline, CDR1 is MNHEY, CDR2 SMNVEV (reference sequence). This CDR3 spans 14 amino acids. V was trimmed by 6 bases and J by 7 bases, leaving 18 bases between them. Here the CDR3 DNA reads TGTGCCAGCAGCGAAACCGGCCTCAGGGGTGGCTACACCTTC. Amino acids: CASSETGLRGGYTF.

The genes are TRBV28 and TRBJ2-7; D perhaps matches TRBD2 (6 bases). Trimming stripped 5 bases from V and 7 bases from J, with 18 bases between. The CDR3 spans 14 residues. CDR1 and CDR2 (germline): MDHEN, SYDVKM. CDR3 sequence: CASSPPGGSEEQYF. CDR3 coding DNA: TGTGCCAGCAGTCCCCCCGGGGGATCGGAAGAGCAGTACTTC.

This clone was seen more than once but under ten times. The chain links TRBV11-2 to TRBJ1-1, with D perhaps matching TRBD1 (5 bases). V dropped 8 bases and J dropped 4 bases, with 11 bases sitting between them. From germline, CDR1 is SGHAT and CDR2 FQNNGV. This CDR3 is 12 amino acids long. Written as DNA, the CDR3 is TGTGCCAGCGGGCAGGGTGGCACTGAAGCTTTCTTT. The encoded protein is CASGQGGTEAFF. Variable domain in full (rest from reference TRBV11-2 and TRBJ1-1): EAGVAQSPRYKIIEKRQSVAFWCNPISGHATLYWYQQILGQGPKLLIQFQNNGVVDDSQLPKDRFSAERLKGVDSTLKIQPAKLEDSAVYLCASGQGGTEAFFGQGTRLTVV.

The chain uses TRBV2 and TRBJ2-3; 10 positions match TRBD1. There are 15 residues in the CDR3. Germline-derived CDR1 and CDR2 are SNHLY and FYNNEI. Trimming cost V 7 bases and J 5 bases; bases outside gene matches: 9. CDR3 in amino acids: CASTSGTGAGDTQYF. In DNA form, the CDR3 reads TGTGCCAGCACCTCCGGGACAGGGGCAGGAGATACGCAGTATTTT.

As regards this clone: Other DNA sequences in this sample translate to the same CDR3. The chain is built from TRBV5-1 and TRBJ2-7; D might be TRBD2 (5 bases). Germline loops: CDR1 SGHRS, CDR2 YFSETQ. This CDR3 is built from 12 residues. Between the trimmed V and J ends, which lost 0 bases and 6 bases, there was a span of 7 bases. The CDR3 nucleotides are TGCGCCAGCAGCTTGGGAGGGCGCGAGCAGTACTTC. The encoded protein is CASSLGGREQYF.

As for this clone: Other nucleotide sequences from this sample produce the same CDR3. V gene TRBV29-1 combines with J gene TRBJ2-7, with 7 bases lining up with TRBD2. The trim removed 6 bases at V and 4 bases at J, leaving 6 bases unmatched. This CDR3 spans 12 amino acids. Per the germline V gene, CDR1 is SQVTM and CDR2 is ANQGSEA. The CDR3 sequence: CSVLPGGYEQYF. The CDR3 region has the DNA TGCAGCGTCCTCCCGGGGGGATACGAGCAGTACTTC.

The V call is TRBV10-3, the J call TRBJ1-5; D is undetermined. Looked up from germline, CDR1 is ENHRY and CDR2 is SYGVKD. V was clipped by 3 bases and J by 4 bases, with 13 bases between them. CDR3 length: 15 residues. In nucleotides, the CDR3 is TGTGCCATCAGTGAAGGAGGGTTGGGGAATCAGCCCCAGCATTTT. Its translation: CAISEGGLGNQPQHF.

This chain connects TRBV6-1 to TRBJ2-2; D is uncertain. The CDR3 spans 14 residues. Looked up from germline, CDR1 is MNHNS and CDR2 is SASEGT. V shed 1 base and J shed 6 bases, with 9 bases lying between them. The CDR3 loop reads CASSEVFSAGELFF. The CDR3 DNA sequence: TGTGCCAGCAGTGAAGTTTTTAGTGCCGGGGAGCTGTTTTTT.

The chain uses TRBV28 and TRBJ2-4; no reliable D call. The V gene's germline CDR1 is MDHEN and CDR2 SYDVKM. Trimming took off 2 bases at V and 0 bases at J, with 8 bases between the two ends. This CDR3 spans 15 amino acids. This CDR3 reads CASSLPTVAKNIQYF. CDR3 nucleotides: TGTGCCAGCAGTTTACCCACGGTAGCCAAAAACATTCAGTACTTC.

This sequence joins TRBV28 and TRBJ2-5, with 12 bases matching TRBD2. This CDR3 comprises 20 residues. The V gene's germline CDR1 is MDHEN and CDR2 SYDVKM. After removal of 8 bases from V and 1 base from J, the junction contained 20 bases not matched to a gene. This chain's CDR3 is CASAQTFRGLAGGPQETQYF. The CDR3 DNA is TGTGCCAGCGCCCAAACTTTCCGAGGCCTAGCGGGAGGGCCCCAAGAGACCCAGTACTTC.

The chain has TRBV30 and TRBJ1-2; D might be TRBD1 (5 bases). Germline V gene sequence: CDR1 GTSNPN, CDR2 SVGIG (reference sequence). CDR3 length equals 12 residues. V shed 8 bases and J shed 7 bases, with 17 bases lying between them. This CDR3 reads CAGTAMLVGYTF. The CDR3 region has the DNA TGTGCCGGGACCGCCATGTTGGTTGGCTACACCTTC.

The rearrangement joins TRBV25-1 to TRBJ1-1; 9 bases map to TRBD1. Germline V CDR1 and CDR2: MGHDK, SYGVNS. This CDR3 contains 15 residues. Trimming removed 7 bases from V and 4 bases from J; junction bases left unmatched: 10. CDR3 in DNA: TGTGCCAGCACCCTGACAGGGGGGGGAAGCACTGAAGCTTTCTTT. Encoded protein: CASTLTGGGSTEAFF.

In its sample, this clone was seen once. One junction end disagrees with the germline gene, perhaps due to a read error. The chain links TRBV6-6 to TRBJ1-1; TRBD1 is a possible D gene (6 bases). The CDR3 totals 15 residues. Germline CDR1 is MNHNY and CDR2 is SVGAGI (reference sequence). CDR3 in amino acids: CAGSYKDSGYTEAFF. In DNA form, the CDR3 reads TGTGCCGGCAGTTATAAGGACAGCGGGTACACTGAAGCTTTCTTT.

This chain uses TRBV7-7 with TRBJ1-1, with a tentative D call TRBD1 (5 bases). CDR3 length equals 13 residues. Germline V gene sequence: CDR1 SSHAT, CDR2 FNYEAQ (reference sequence). With 1 base removed from V and 6 bases from J, the gap between germline ends came to 9 bases. The CDR3 DNA is TGTGCCAGCAGCTTAGTTCAGGGTGCTGAAGCTTTCTTT. It yields the protein CASSLVQGAEAFF. The whole variable domain, remainder taken from reference TRBV7-7 and TRBJ1-1, is GAGVSQSPRYKVTKRGQDVTLRCDPISSHATLYWYQQALGQGPEFLTYFNYEAQPDKSGLPSDRFSAERPEGSISTLTIQRTEQRDSAMYRCASSLVQGAEAFFGQGTRLTVV.

The rearrangement joins TRBV10-1 to TRBJ2-7; D unclear. The germline V gene has CDR1 WNHNN and CDR2 SYGVQD (reference sequence). The length of the CDR3 is 12 residues. Trimming pared 4 bases from V and 4 bases from J, leaving 8 bases between. CDR3 DNA: TGCGCCAGCAGTGTCTCCTCTTACGAGCAGTACTTC. Its translation is CASSVSSYEQYF.

This sequence joins TRBV7-9 and TRBJ1-1; D remains unclear. This CDR3 is 14 amino acids long. The V and J ends lost 2 bases and 0 bases respectively, with 7 bases between them. Germline CDR1 SEHNR, CDR2 FQNEAQ (reference sequence). CDR3: CASSLRELNTEAFF. The CDR3 coding sequence is TGTGCCAGCAGCTTACGGGAACTGAACACTGAAGCTTTCTTT.

The CDR3 region is CASSPRGRVNTEAFF. The CDR3 DNA follows: TGTGCCAGCAGTCCACGTGGCAGGGTAAACACTGAAGCTTTCTTT. The chain uses TRBV28 and TRBJ1-1; D is perhaps TRBD1 (5 bases). CDR3 length: 15 amino acids. Germline V gene sequence: CDR1 MDHEN, CDR2 SYDVKM. V was shortened by 5 bases and J by 2 bases, with 15 bases between the two germline ends.

V and J are TRBV6-1 and TRBJ1-1, with unresolved D. Germline assignment: CDR1 MNHNS and CDR2 SASEGT. This CDR3 spans 10 amino acids. V lost 5 bases to trimming and J lost 4 bases, with 2 bases between them. CDR3 bases: TGTGCCAGCAGTTTCACTGAAGCTTTCTTT. It codes for CASSFTEAFF.

This clone occurred once. The genes are TRBV9 and TRBJ1-2; D possibly corresponds to TRBD1 (6 bases). V shed 0 bases and J shed 8 bases, with 11 bases lying between them. This CDR3 has 13 residues. CDR1 and CDR2 from the germline V gene are SGDLS and YYNGEE. CDR3 coding DNA: TGTGCCAGCAGCGTAGGAGGGGGACCGGGCTACACCTTC. Amino acids: CASSVGGGPGYTF.

This chain joins TRBV19 and TRBJ2-7; the match to TRBD1 covers 9 bases. V lost 9 bases, J lost 5 bases, and 14 bases stayed unmatched. Germline CDR1 LNHDA, CDR2 SQIVND (reference sequence). This CDR3 comprises 15 residues. The DNA for the CDR3 is TGTGCCAGCGGGACGGTCCGGACAGGGGTGGACGAGCAGTACTTC. This gives the protein CASGTVRTGVDEQYF.

About this clone itself: This specimen includes other DNA sequences encoding the same CDR3. The chain has TRBV9 and TRBJ2-7; perhaps TRBD1 as D (6 bases). This CDR3 comprises 15 residues. Between the trimmed V and J ends, which lost 0 bases and 0 bases, there was a span of 10 bases. Germline CDR1 is SGDLS and CDR2 is YYNGEE. The CDR3 protein is CASSVGQDSSYEQYF. The CDR3 nucleotides are TGTGCCAGCAGCGTAGGCCAGGACAGCTCCTACGAGCAGTACTTC.

V and J are TRBV5-4 and TRBJ2-3; TRBD2 matches 7 bases. Germline CDR1 and CDR2: SGHNT and YYREEE (reference sequence). Trimming cost V 5 bases and J 7 bases; bases outside gene matches: 19. This CDR3 region has 17 residues. CDR3 DNA sequence: TGTGCCAGCAGTTTGATACCCGGGACTACAACCGTCTATACGCAGTATTTT. This sequence encodes CASSLIPGTTTVYTQYF. The variable domain in full, completed from reference TRBV5-4 and TRBJ2-3, reads ETGVTQSPTHLIKTRGQQVTLRCSSQSGHNTVSWYQQALGQGPQFIFQYYREEENGRGNFPPRFSGLQFPNYSSELNVNALELDDSALYLCASSLIPGTTTVYTQYFGPGTRLTVL.

The chain has TRBV13 and TRBJ2-3; D is possibly TRBD1 (7 bases). Trimming pared 5 bases from V and 5 bases from J, leaving 20 bases between. The CDR3 consists of 16 residues. Germline CDR1 PRHDT, CDR2 FYEKMQ (reference sequence). CDR3 DNA sequence: TGTGCCAGCAGCATGCGGACAGGAGGGCTTCAAGATACGCAGTATTTT. Its translation is CASSMRTGGLQDTQYF.

V and J are TRBV5-1 and TRBJ2-1, with a tentative D call TRBD1 (5 bases). V lost 0 bases to trimming and J lost 5 bases, with 9 bases between them. Germline values: CDR1 SGHRS, CDR2 YFSETQ. CDR3 length: 14 residues. CDR3 residues: CASSLDQGNNEQFF. CDR3 DNA sequence: TGCGCCAGCAGCTTGGATCAGGGAAACAATGAGCAGTTCTTC.